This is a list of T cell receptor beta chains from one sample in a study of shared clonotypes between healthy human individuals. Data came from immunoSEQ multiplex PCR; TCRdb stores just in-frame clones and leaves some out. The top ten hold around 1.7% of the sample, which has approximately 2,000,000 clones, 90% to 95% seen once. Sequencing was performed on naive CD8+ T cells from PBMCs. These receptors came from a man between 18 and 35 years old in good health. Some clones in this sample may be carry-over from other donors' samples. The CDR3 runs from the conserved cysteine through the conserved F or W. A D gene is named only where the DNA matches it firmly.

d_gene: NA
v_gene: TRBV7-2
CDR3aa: CASRVRGYEQYF

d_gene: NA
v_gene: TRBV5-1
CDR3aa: CASSLDPETYEQYF

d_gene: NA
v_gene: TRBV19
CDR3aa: CASSEGVNTEAFF

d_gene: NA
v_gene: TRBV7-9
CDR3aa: CASSPVLARSYNEQFF

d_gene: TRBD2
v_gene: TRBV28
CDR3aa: CASSFLTSGTDTQYF

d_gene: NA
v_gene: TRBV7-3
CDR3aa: CASSLTGISDEKLFF

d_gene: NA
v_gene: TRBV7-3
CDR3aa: CASSGAGRDTQYF

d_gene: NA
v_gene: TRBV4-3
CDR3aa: CASSQDHASSYNEQFF

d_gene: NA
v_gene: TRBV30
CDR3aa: CAWSVWRIQYNEQFF

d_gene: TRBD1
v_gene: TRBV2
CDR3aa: CASNQDRTSSGNTIYF

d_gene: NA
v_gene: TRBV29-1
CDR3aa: CSVLSGGYNEQFF

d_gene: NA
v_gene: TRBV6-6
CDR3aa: CASSYSRAAGETQYF

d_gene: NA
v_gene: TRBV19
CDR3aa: CASSSRKVNQPQHF

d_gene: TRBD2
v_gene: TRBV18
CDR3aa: CASSDWSLTSGGVRYEQYF